This record looks at one T cell receptor beta chain sequence and its context. Its antigen is unknown. This entry is derived from a study of shared clonotypes between healthy human individuals. The study, taken as a whole, reports: An effect of sequencing depth on clonotype sharing among donors was expected.

The split of CD4+ cells yielded CD45RA+ naive and CD45RA-negative memory subsets. The CDR3 has 15 amino acids. Germline-derived CDR1 and CDR2 are GTSNPN and SVGIG (reference sequence). J gave up 9 bases and V 2 bases, and 5 bases lay outside the gene matches. Every subset's genomic DNA went evenly onto several immunoSEQ plates. The table came from immunoSEQ multiplex PCR; TCRdb's copy has only in-frame clones and leaves some out. The sample yields 2 million to 3 million clones, around 94% seen once. The sequenced material came from naive CD4+ T cells sorted from blood. This sample's subset: CD45RA+ positively selected. The TCR was taken from a man aged 18 to 29 in good health. The gene calls are TRBV30 and TRBJ2-2; 14 positions match TRBD2. In DNA, the CDR3 is TGTGCCTGGAGTCGACTAGCGGGGGGGTTAAGGGAGCTGTTTTTT. Its translation: CAWSRLAGGLRELFF.